The T cell receptor (beta chain) described here comes from a study of blood T cell repertoires in COVID-19. At the level of the study: Whether acute or convalescent, the COVID-19 samples came from the United States, Italy and Spain.

Per the study methods: Nucleated cell counts were estimated from reference gene primer amplification. The protocol was immunoSEQ multiplex PCR, while the TCRdb copy is restricted to in-frame clones and leaves out a portion. D and trimming come from the DNA, and the V and J calls and clone size come from that table. The table records some 520,000 clones, 85% to 90% of them present only once. It was during active infection that Seattle patients were enrolled and then longitudinally followed. The CDR3 extends over 15 amino acids. The trim removed 3 bases at V and 2 bases at J, leaving 5 bases unmatched. Germline CDR1 reads SGHNT; CDR2 reads YYREEE (reference sequence).

Input material: peripheral blood. This receptor was identified in a man aged 18 to 35 with COVID-19, enrolled during active disease. V usage is TRBV5-4 and J usage is TRBJ2-3; 8 nucleotides line up with TRBD1. In DNA form, the CDR3 reads TGTGCCAGCAGCTCCCGGGACAGGAACACAGATACGCAGTATTTT. This gives the protein CASSSRDRNTDTQYF.